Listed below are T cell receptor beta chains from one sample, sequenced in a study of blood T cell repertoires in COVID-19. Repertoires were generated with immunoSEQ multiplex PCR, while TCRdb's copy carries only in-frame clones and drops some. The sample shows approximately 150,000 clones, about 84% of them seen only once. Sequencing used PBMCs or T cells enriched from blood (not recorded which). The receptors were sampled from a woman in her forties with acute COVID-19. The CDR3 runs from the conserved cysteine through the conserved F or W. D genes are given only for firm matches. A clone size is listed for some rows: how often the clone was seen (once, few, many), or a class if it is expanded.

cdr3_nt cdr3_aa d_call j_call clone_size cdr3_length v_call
TGCGCCAGCTGGGAGGATATGAACACTGAAGCTTTCTTT CASWEDMNTEAFF . TRBJ1-1 . 13 TRBV5-1
TGTGCCAGCAGCTTAGATCCGGGTGGCTACACCTTC CASSLDPGGYTF . TRBJ1-2 . 12 TRBV7-2
TGCAGTGCTACTGATTCCTACACAGATACGCAGTATTTT CSATDSYTDTQYF . TRBJ2-3 few 13 TRBV20-1
TGTGCCAGCAGCTTAATGGCTAGCGGGACATACTACAATGAGCAGTTCTTC CASSLMASGTYYNEQFF TRBD2 TRBJ2-1 . 17 TRBV7-8
TGTGCCAGAAGCTACAGGGTTAGAAACACCATATATTTT CARSYRVRNTIYF . TRBJ1-3 . 13 TRBV5-3
TGTGCCAGCAGCTTAGGACTAGCGCAATACTACAATGAGCAGTTCTTC CASSLGLAQYYNEQFF TRBD2 TRBJ2-1 . 16 TRBV7-2
TGTGCCAGCGGGAGCCGGGGGACAGATACGCAGTATTTT CASGSRGTDTQYF . TRBJ2-3 . 13 TRBV7-8
TGCGCCAGCAGCCAAGTTCCCCAGGTCGACGCTTTCTTT CASSQVPQVDAFF . TRBJ1-1 once 13 TRBV4-1
TGTGCCAGCAGTTTAAATAGTAAAACGAACACTGAAGCTTTCTTT CASSLNSKTNTEAFF . TRBJ1-1 few 15 TRBV28
TGTGCCAGCAGCCACCAGGGGGTGACCACTGAAGCTTTCTTT CASSHQGVTTEAFF TRBD1 TRBJ1-1 few 14 TRBV6-5
TGTGCCAGCAGCCCCCGAGATTCACCCCTCCACTTT CASSPRDSPLHF . TRBJ1-6 . 12 TRBV9
TGTGCCAGCAGCTTATGGGCGGGAGCCGGGAGAAGGCCACGAGATACGCAGTATTTT CASSLWAGAGRRPRDTQYF TRBD2 TRBJ2-3 . 19 TRBV7-9
TGTGCCAGCAGACCTCTAGGGACACCGAACACTGAAGCTTTCTTT CASRPLGTPNTEAFF . TRBJ1-1 . 15 TRBV27
TGTGCCACTAGCCCCGGGACTAGGAAGGACAATGAGCAGTTCTTC CATSPGTRKDNEQFF TRBD2 TRBJ2-1 . 15 TRBV24-1
TGTGCCAGTAGTATAGGATCCCTAGCAGAAAACAATGAGCAGTTCTTC CASSIGSLAENNEQFF . TRBJ2-1 . 16 TRBV19
TGTGCCAGCAGTTATTTAGGGGGCTTGGCTGAAGCTTTCTTT CASSYLGGLAEAFF TRBD1 TRBJ1-1 . 14 TRBV6-5